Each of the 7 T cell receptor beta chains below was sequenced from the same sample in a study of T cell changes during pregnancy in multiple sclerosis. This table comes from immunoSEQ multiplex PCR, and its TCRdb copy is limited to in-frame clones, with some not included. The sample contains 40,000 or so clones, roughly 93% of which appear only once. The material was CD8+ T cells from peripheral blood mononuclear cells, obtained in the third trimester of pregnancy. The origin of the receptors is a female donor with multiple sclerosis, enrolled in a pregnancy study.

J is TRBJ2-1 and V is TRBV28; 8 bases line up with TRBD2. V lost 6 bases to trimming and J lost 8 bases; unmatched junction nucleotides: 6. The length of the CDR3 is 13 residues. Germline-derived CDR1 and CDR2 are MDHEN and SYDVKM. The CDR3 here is CASSNGLAYEQFF. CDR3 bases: TGTGCCAGCAGCAACGGACTAGCCTATGAGCAGTTCTTC.

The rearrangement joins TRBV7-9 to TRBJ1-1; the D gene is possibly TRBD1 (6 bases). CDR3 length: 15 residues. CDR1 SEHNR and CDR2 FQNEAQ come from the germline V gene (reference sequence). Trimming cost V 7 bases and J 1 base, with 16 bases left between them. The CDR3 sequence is CASTAEGVPNTEAFF. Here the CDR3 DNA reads TGTGCCAGCACCGCAGAGGGGGTACCGAACACTGAAGCTTTCTTT.

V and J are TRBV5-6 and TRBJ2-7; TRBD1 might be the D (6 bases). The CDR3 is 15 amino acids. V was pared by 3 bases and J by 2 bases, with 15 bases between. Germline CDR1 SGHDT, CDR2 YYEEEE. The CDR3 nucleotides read TGTGCCAGCAGCTCCATAGGGGGTGGTCCCTACGAGCAGTACTTC. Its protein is CASSSIGGGPYEQYF.

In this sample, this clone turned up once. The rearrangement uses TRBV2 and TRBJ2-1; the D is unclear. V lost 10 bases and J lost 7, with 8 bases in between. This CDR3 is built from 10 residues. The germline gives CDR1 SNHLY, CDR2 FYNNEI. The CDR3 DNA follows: TGTGCCATTAGTGTTAATGAGCAGTTCTTC. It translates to CAISVNEQFF.

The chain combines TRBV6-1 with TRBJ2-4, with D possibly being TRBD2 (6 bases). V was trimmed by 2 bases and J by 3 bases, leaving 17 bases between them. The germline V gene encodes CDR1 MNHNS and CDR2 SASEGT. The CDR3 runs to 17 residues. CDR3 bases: TGTGCCAGCAGTGAATTTTCGGGGGTACGGTTCAAAAACATTCAGTACTTC. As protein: CASSEFSGVRFKNIQYF.

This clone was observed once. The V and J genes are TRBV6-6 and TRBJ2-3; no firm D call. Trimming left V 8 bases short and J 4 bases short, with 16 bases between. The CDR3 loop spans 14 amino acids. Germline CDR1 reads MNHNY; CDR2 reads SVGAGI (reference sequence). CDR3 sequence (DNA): TGTGCCAGCGTGGCGGTTTCCACTCCAGATACGCAGTATTTT. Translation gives CASVAVSTPDTQYF.

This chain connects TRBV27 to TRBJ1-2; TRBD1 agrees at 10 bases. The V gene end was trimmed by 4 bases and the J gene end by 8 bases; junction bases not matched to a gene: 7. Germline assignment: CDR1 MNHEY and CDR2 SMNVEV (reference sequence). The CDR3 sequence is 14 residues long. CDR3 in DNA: TGTGCCAGCAGTTCCGGGACAGGGGCGCGGGGCTACACCTTC. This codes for CASSSGTGARGYTF.